This T cell receptor beta chain was captured in a study of T cell responses to AZD1222 COVID-19 vaccine. In regard to this clone: The antigen is unknown.

Regarding the study as a whole: Repertoires were sampled only after the peak T cell response.

Repertoires were generated with immunoSEQ multiplex PCR, while TCRdb's copy carries only in-frame clones and drops some. The profile shows some 100,000 clones, around 87% of them singletons. Germline-derived CDR1 and CDR2 are PRHDT and FYEKMQ (reference sequence). Trimming left V 5 bases short and J 6 bases short, with 14 bases between. This CDR3 region has 13 residues. The gene calls are TRBV13 and TRBJ2-7, with D perhaps assigned TRBD1 or TRBD2 (5 bases each). The receptor was isolated from an adult in good health. Specimen: peripheral blood, collected on day 0 of MenACWY control vaccination. The CDR3 here is CASSRTGTGEQYF. The CDR3 coding sequence is TGTGCCAGCAGCCGAACCGGGACGGGCGAGCAGTACTTC.